These 29 T cell receptor beta chains were all obtained from the same sample, sequenced in a study of OX40 agonist ivuxolimab in advanced cancers. Generated by immunoSEQ multiplex PCR, the TCRdb table keeps only in-frame clones and is missing some. The sample lists about 71,000 clones, about 91% occurring once. The sample in question was CD4+ or CD8+ T cells sorted from blood, obtained in a trial of the OX40 agonist ivuxolimab. The receptors come from an adult with an advanced solid tumor such as melanoma, head and neck, liver or kidney cancer.

V is TRBV10-3 and J is TRBJ2-1; weak D call: TRBD2 (6 bases). The CDR3 is 14 residues long. In germline, CDR1 is ENHRY, CDR2 SYGVKD. Trimming took 2 bases from V and 6 from J, leaving 11 bases between them. The CDR3 protein is CAISERGYGNEQFF. CDR3 coding DNA: TGTGCCATCAGTGAGCGGGGGTACGGCAATGAGCAGTTCTTC.

The V gene is TRBV7-6, the J gene TRBJ2-3, with 9 positions matching TRBD1. V dropped 1 base and J dropped 7; count of bases not matched to a gene: 9. In germline, CDR1 is SGHVS, CDR2 FNYEAQ. The CDR3 is made up of 16 amino acids. The CDR3 loop is CASSLDPGTGLNTQYF. CDR3 sequence (DNA): TGTGCCAGCAGCTTAGACCCGGGGACAGGGTTGAATACGCAGTATTTT.

The V gene is TRBV4-3, the J gene TRBJ2-7; no reliable D call. The CDR3 is 15 residues long. CDR1 LGHNA and CDR2 YSLEER come from the germline V gene. The V gene lost 4 bases and the J gene lost 5 bases, with 18 bases spanning the gap. CDR3 in amino acids: CASSPPALGLDEQYF. The DNA for the CDR3 is TGCGCCAGCAGCCCCCCCGCGCTAGGATTGGACGAGCAGTACTTC.

V usage is TRBV28 and J usage is TRBJ1-2; D ambiguous. CDR1 is MDHEN and CDR2 is SYDVKM in the germline V gene. The CDR3 loop spans 13 amino acids. V gave up 1 base and J gave up 4 bases, with 7 bases separating them. CDR3 sequence (DNA): TGTGCCAGCAGTTTATTCGAGGGCTATGGCTACACCTTC. Its protein product is CASSLFEGYGYTF.

This clone was seen just once. The chain links TRBV7-9 to TRBJ1-3; D uncertain. Trimming cost V 1 base and J 4 bases, with 5 bases left between them. Per the germline V gene, CDR1 is SEHNR and CDR2 is FQNEAQ (reference sequence). This CDR3 is built from 13 residues. The CDR3 sequence is CASSLVVGNTIYF. In DNA form, the CDR3 reads TGTGCCAGCAGCTTAGTCGTCGGAAACACCATATATTTT.

For this clone: The junction differs from germline at one of its ends, possibly a read error. The rearrangement uses TRBV28 and TRBJ1-1; D uncertain. This CDR3 has 16 residues. Germline V gene sequence: CDR1 MDHEN, CDR2 SYDVKM. The CDR3 DNA sequence: TGTACCAGCAGTTTACGGTTGAGGGATATGAACACTGAAGCTTTCTTT. The encoded protein is CTSSLRLRDMNTEAFF.

This chain joins TRBV19 and TRBJ2-7; D is undetermined. The CDR3 sequence is 15 residues long. Germline V CDR1 and CDR2: LNHDA, SQIVND (reference sequence). The V end was cut by 6 bases, the J end by 2 bases, with 17 bases between. CDR3 sequence reads: CASRWAGAFAYEQYF. The CDR3 DNA is TGTGCCAGTAGATGGGCAGGTGCGTTCGCCTACGAGCAGTACTTC.

V and J are TRBV6-5 and TRBJ2-1; TRBD2 matches at 8 bases. Germline V lookup: CDR1 MNHEY, CDR2 SVGAGI. The ends lost 7 bases at V and 8 bases at J; junction bases unmatched: 13. The CDR3 is 15 amino acids. For the CDR3, the DNA is TGTGCCAGCACCCCCGAAGGGCTAGCGGGTGATGAGCAGTTCTTC. It is translated as CASTPEGLAGDEQFF.

CDR3 bases: TGTGCCAGCAGTTACTCGGAGGGGGCCCATTATGGCTACACCTTC. Amino acids: CASSYSEGAHYGYTF. J is TRBJ1-2 and V is TRBV6-5; 7 positions agree with TRBD1. CDR1 and CDR2 from the germline V gene are MNHEY and SVGAGI. The CDR3 sequence is 15 residues long. Trimming at V came to 0 bases and at J to 5 bases, leaving 6 bases not matched to a gene.

V and J are TRBV27 and TRBJ2-7; D not certain. This CDR3 has 16 amino acids. From germline, CDR1 is MNHEY and CDR2 SMNVEV (reference sequence). Trimming stripped 2 bases from V and 3 bases from J, with 17 bases between. CDR3 in DNA: TGTGCCAGCAGTTTAGCACCTCCAAGGGATTACTACGAGCAGTACTTC. Its protein is CASSLAPPRDYYEQYF.

The chain couples TRBV19 to TRBJ2-1; D may correspond to TRBD1 or TRBD2 (7 bases each). Germline CDR1 and CDR2: LNHDA and SQIVND (reference sequence). The CDR3 has 16 amino acids. V was clipped by 1 base and J by 0 bases, with 10 bases between them. The chain's CDR3 is CASSIAGGGSYNEQFF. CDR3 nucleotide sequence: TGTGCCAGTAGTATAGCAGGGGGGGGCTCCTACAATGAGCAGTTCTTC. Full variable domain (outside the CDR3, taken from reference TRBV19 and TRBJ2-1): DGGITQSPKYLFRKEGQNVTLSCEQNLNHDAMYWYRQDPGQGLRLIYYSQIVNDFQKGDIAEGYSVSREKKESFPLTVTSAQKNPTAFYLCASSIAGGGSYNEQFFGPGTRLTVL.

This clone showed up just a few times. V and J are TRBV7-9 and TRBJ1-2; the D gene is possibly TRBD1 (6 bases). The CDR3 consists of 13 residues. From germline, CDR1 is SEHNR and CDR2 FQNEAQ (reference sequence). Trimming removed 5 bases at V and 4 bases at J, with 11 bases between. The CDR3 DNA follows: TGTGCCAGCAGCCTGGGGACAACCTATGGCTACACCTTC. Its protein product is CASSLGTTYGYTF.

The chain is built from TRBV4-1 and TRBJ1-5, with a possible D match to TRBD1 (6 bases). CDR3 length equals 15 residues. V lost 1 base and J lost 7, with 14 bases in between. The germline CDR1 and CDR2 sequences are MGHRA and YSYEKL. The CDR3 loop reads CASSQVPNREQPQHF. CDR3 sequence (DNA): TGCGCCAGCAGCCAAGTACCCAACAGGGAACAGCCCCAGCATTTT.

V gene TRBV6-5 combines with J gene TRBJ1-1; D gene ambiguous. CDR3 length: 15 residues. The V end lost 7 bases, the J end lost 1 base, and 16 bases lay between the germline ends. The germline V gene encodes CDR1 MNHEY and CDR2 SVGAGI. The CDR3 nucleotides read TGTGCCAGCACGGTGGGTGGAGAGGGGAACACTGAAGCTTTCTTT. It codes for CASTVGGEGNTEAFF.

The rearrangement joins TRBV5-6 to TRBJ1-1, with D unclear. CDR1 is SGHDT and CDR2 is YYEEEE in the germline V gene. V lost 1 base, J lost 1 base, and 8 bases lay in between. The CDR3 sequence is 14 residues long. The CDR3 DNA is TGTGCCAGCAGCTTGCACCCCCCGAACACTGAAGCTTTCTTT. Residues: CASSLHPPNTEAFF.

V and J are TRBV30 and TRBJ2-1; no firm D call. Germline lookup yields CDR1 GTSNPN and CDR2 SVGIG (reference sequence). This CDR3 has 16 amino acids. Trimming removed 0 bases at V and 4 bases at J, with 16 bases between. The chain's CDR3 is CAWSVNIGGFYNEQFF. The CDR3 DNA sequence: TGTGCCTGGAGTGTAAATATCGGCGGTTTTTACAATGAGCAGTTCTTC.

The V gene is TRBV5-6, the J gene TRBJ2-2; D ambiguous. V was trimmed by 6 bases and J by 7 bases, leaving 10 bases between them. Germline CDR1 SGHDT, CDR2 YYEEEE. This CDR3 is built from 12 residues. CDR3 loop: CASNYRFGELFF. CDR3 bases: TGTGCCAGCAACTACCGGTTCGGGGAGCTGTTTTTT.

This chain joins TRBV7-6 and TRBJ2-7; D perhaps matches TRBD2 (5 bases). CDR3 length: 16 residues. V was cut by 5 bases and J by 5 bases, with 22 bases left in between. The germline V gene encodes CDR1 SGHVS and CDR2 FNYEAQ. CDR3 coding DNA: TGTGCCAGCAGCCCCCGTACCGGGATTAATAGCCACGAGCAGTACTTC. It specifies CASSPRTGINSHEQYF.

For the CDR3, the DNA is TGTGCCAGCAGCGTAGACGGGACTAGGGACGAGCAGTACTTC. It translates to CASSVDGTRDEQYF. J is TRBJ2-7 and V is TRBV9; 8 bases fit TRBD2. Germline V CDR1 and CDR2: SGDLS, YYNGEE. Trimming took 0 bases from V and 5 from J; bases not matched to a gene: 4. This CDR3 region has 14 residues.

This chain connects TRBV13 to TRBJ1-1; D perhaps matches TRBD1 (5 bases). Germline V gene data show CDR1 as PRHDT and CDR2 as FYEKMQ (reference sequence). The CDR3 is made up of 15 amino acids. V was shortened by 7 bases and J by 2 bases, with 17 bases between the two germline ends. The chain's CDR3 is CASIEIGAGNTEAFF. The CDR3 nucleotides are TGTGCCAGCATCGAGATCGGGGCGGGAAACACTGAAGCTTTCTTT.

This clone was detected only a few times. The V gene is TRBV5-6, the J gene TRBJ2-1; the D is unclear. CDR3 size: 15 residues. The V and J ends lost 5 bases and 0 bases respectively, with 12 bases between them. CDR1 and CDR2 from the germline V gene are SGHDT and YYEEEE. CDR3 sequence reads: CASSPDLGSYNEQFF. Here the CDR3 DNA reads TGTGCCAGCAGTCCAGACCTTGGCTCCTACAATGAGCAGTTCTTC.

This CDR3 reads CASSNPPHSYEQYF. As DNA, the CDR3 is TGTGCCAGCAGTAATCCCCCCCACTCCTACGAGCAGTACTTC. The chain employs TRBV28 and TRBJ2-7; D unresolved. From germline, CDR1 is MDHEN and CDR2 SYDVKM. CDR3 size: 14 residues. V shed 5 bases and J shed 0 bases, with 11 bases lying between them.

The chain is built from TRBV13 and TRBJ2-1; D remains unclear. V was clipped by 3 bases and J by 11 bases, with 8 bases between them. The CDR3 totals 11 residues. Germline V lookup: CDR1 PRHDT, CDR2 FYEKMQ (reference sequence). CDR3 sequence reads: CASSFLTKQFF. The CDR3 nucleotides read TGTGCCAGCAGCTTTTTGACCAAGCAGTTCTTC.

This clone occurred once. The chain uses TRBV7-9 and TRBJ2-3; no definite D call. V was pared by 5 bases and J by 1 base, with 10 bases between. Per the germline V gene, CDR1 is SEHNR and CDR2 is FQNEAQ (reference sequence). This CDR3 region has 14 residues. The CDR3, as DNA: TGTGCCAGCAGCCCGGGCCGGGGCACAGATACGCAGTATTTT. Encoded protein: CASSPGRGTDTQYF.

The rearrangement uses TRBV5-1 and TRBJ2-7, with 14 bases fitting TRBD2. V trimming: 4 bases; J trimming: 3 bases; junction bases outside the gene matches: 9. Germline V gives CDR1 SGHRS, CDR2 YFSETQ. The length of the CDR3 is 17 residues. The CDR3 loop is CASSILPGLAGVYEQYF. CDR3 coding DNA: TGCGCCAGCAGCATACTACCGGGACTAGCGGGAGTCTACGAGCAGTACTTC.

The count of this clone is one. V and J are TRBV4-3 and TRBJ2-2, with D unclear. Per germline, CDR1 LGHNA and CDR2 YSLEER. The CDR3 has 12 amino acids. The V and J ends lost 6 bases and 3 bases respectively, with 5 bases between them. CDR3 nucleotides: TGCGCCAGCAGTCACGACACCGGGGAGCTGTTTTTT. It is translated as CASSHDTGELFF.

This chain uses TRBV5-8 with TRBJ1-5; D gene uncertain. Germline V gives CDR1 SGHTS, CDR2 YDEGEE. The CDR3 sequence is 15 residues long. The V gene lost 0 bases and the J gene lost 0 bases, with 7 bases spanning the gap. CDR3: CASSLGLDSNQPQHF. CDR3 DNA: TGTGCCAGCAGCTTGGGACTCGATAGCAATCAGCCCCAGCATTTT.

CDR3 DNA sequence: TGTGCCAGCAGCGCTGGGGGGCGGAATGAGCAGTTCTTC. Amino acid sequence: CASSAGGRNEQFF. The chain uses TRBV9 and TRBJ2-1; D is possibly TRBD1 or TRBD2 (6 bases each). The CDR3 sequence is 13 residues long. Trimming took off 3 bases at V and 7 bases at J, with 11 bases between the two ends. Germline-derived CDR1 and CDR2 are SGDLS and YYNGEE.

The chain links TRBV2 to TRBJ1-5, with a possible D match to TRBD1 (6 bases). V was shortened by 8 bases and J by 4 bases, with 12 bases between the two germline ends. This CDR3 contains 13 residues. Germline CDR1 SNHLY, CDR2 FYNNEI. CDR3: CASREQGNQPQHF. In DNA, the CDR3 is TGTGCCAGCCGGGAACAGGGAAATCAGCCCCAGCATTTT.